Reported below is one TCR beta chain. This clone was counted only a few times. Its antigen remains unidentified. The record has no base qualities; no much larger clone is one base away. This sample was included in a study of blood T cell repertoires in COVID-19 (dated by TCRdb to 2020 to 2022). Describing the broader study: Collaborator samples came from the United States, Italy and Spain and covered acute and convalescent phases of COVID-19. The material from the prospective study consisted of cDNA or gDNA derived from T cells, B-cell-depleted T cells, or PBMCs. Deeply sampled blood TCRbeta repertoires from subjects exposed to, actively infected with, or recovered from COVID-19 were included in the dataset. The repertoires were made available in a free public database intended to serve as a resource for research on the immune response to SARS-CoV-2. Samples came from the ongoing ImmuneRACE study (first 160 participants) plus 1,254 subjects from 6 global collaborators. The sample metadata nearly always contained a de-identified subject ID, COVID-19 status, age in years and sex. Where HLA class I and class II types were available, the types were taken from metadata supplied by the sample provider, not from assay-based typing. Study-level results and caveats: Clinical and demographic metadata were provided uncurated, with the amount varying by source and participant.

CDR1 LGHDT and CDR2 YNNKEL were looked up in the germline V gene (reference sequence). The cysteine opens and the phenylalanine closes a CDR3 of 11 amino acids. The DNA shown is the 33-base CDR3, in frame from base 1. V is clipped by 5 bases and J by 11 bases, and the sequence between their germline boundaries is 12 bases long. Whole blood was collected in K2EDTA tubes by collaborating institutions according to the institutions' own protocols. For TCRbeta analysis, collaborators shipped samples in one of three forms: frozen whole blood, isolated PBMCs, or DNA extracted from either of those sample types. The immunoSEQ Assay, a bias-controlled multiplex PCR, was used to amplify TCRbeta CDR3 regions from genomic DNA. In the source study's methods: The number of nucleated cells in each sample was estimated by amplification of reference gene primers within the assay. To quantify the absolute abundance of each unique TCRbeta CDR3 rearrangement, sequence reads were collapsed and filtered. For each sample, productive Simpson clonality was calculated as the square root of Simpson's diversity index across productive rearrangements. TCRdb provides this immuneACCESS table in a form limited to in-frame rearrangements. Some clones are lacking; in checked studies, under half of them reflect an unresolved V gene, and why the rest are absent is not known. V and J calls and clone size come straight from that table; D and trimming were deduced from the DNA. In all, the sample holds about 70,000 clones, and 85% of those were seen once. The top ten constitute approximately 5.5% of the sample.

Sequencing used peripheral blood. Recombination connected TRBV3-1 (or the pseudogene TRBV3-2) to TRBJ1-1, with no D gene named confidently. This clonotype originated in a man older than 75 with acute or convalescent COVID-19. The nucleotides are TGTGCCAGCAGCTCCCTGATTGAGGCTTTCTTT. Its product reads: CASSSLIEAFF.